Given below is one T cell receptor (beta chain) in context. In its sample, this clonotype was seen many times. Its target antigen remains unknown. Per-base qualities were not stored, and no clone one base away is much larger. Read against the paper, the sample's time point label means: newly diagnosed GD, antithyroid drugs for less than 3 months. For both TCR sequencing and RNA sequencing, RNA was extracted from PBMCs in TRIzol. Graves' disease was diagnosed according to American Thyroid Association guidelines. Patients for the study were recruited at an endocrinology department in Xi'an, China. Each patient gave 8.5 to 9.5 milliliters of peripheral blood, collected in an EDTA anticoagulant tube. PBMCs were isolated by Ficoll Paque Plus density gradient separation without further T cell sorting. An Agilent 2100 Bioanalyzer and agarose gel were used to check RNA quality, and a NanoDrop 2000 was used to measure RNA concentration.

The sample originates from a study of regulatory T cells in long-lasting Graves disease (dated by TCRdb to the early 2020s). The study in broad terms: Patients with newly diagnosed Graves' disease had been on antithyroid drugs for under 3 months. A total of around 35 samples underwent TCR sequencing, from around 13 patients with persistent Graves' disease and some 20 patients with newly diagnosed Graves' disease. The study took place in China and was registered as a clinical trial. Peripheral blood TCR sequencing and RNA sequencing compared persistent Graves' disease patients with newly diagnosed Graves' disease patients.

The protocol used for the library was multiplex PCR. Sequenced on an Illumina HiSeq 4000. CDR3 regions were amplified by Arm-PCR with iRepertoire HTBI primers to construct TCR beta libraries. Before sequencing, the PCR products went through gel purification. On the authors' methods: Gene usage analysis of CDR3 amino acid clonotypes relied on the roughly 64 TRBV and about 15 TRBJ segments identified across samples. COPE and FqMerger were used to merge the filtered high-quality paired reads into contigs. Contigs were aligned with BLAST to IMGT TRBV, TRBD and TRBJ reference genes, and CDR3 was defined per IMGT. Any clonotype with a frequency above 0.1% was classified as a highly expanded clone. Shannon entropy was used to measure repertoire diversity, and the Gini coefficient was used to measure V-J evenness. Public clonotypes were defined as clonotypes shared by more than one individual. The public reads were reanalyzed by TCRdb: fastp trimming at Q25, MiXCR alignment, in-frame beta chains only. Every entry covers one CDR3 protein and lists the most common genes and DNA from its rows. TCRdb's processing, not the study's, gives the V and J calls here. This sample comprises approximately 250,000 distinct CDR3 sequences, about 16% of them detected only once. The biggest ten clones account for 22% of the sample.

Overall study results and their limits: Persistent Graves' disease patients showed lower TCR Shannon entropy and fewer highly expanded clones than newly diagnosed patients, suggesting clonal expansion. TRBV28, TRBJ1-2 and TRBJ2-5 were preferentially used in persistent disease, while TRBV20-1 and TRBJ2-1 were favored in newly diagnosed disease. Persistent patients shared more public clonotypes among themselves (around 3,000) than newly diagnosed patients did (nearly 1,000). The study examined only peripheral blood because the primary lesion, thyroid tissue, could not be accessed. Only the TCR beta chain was sequenced and analyzed. As a limitation, the authors acknowledged that the small sample size may reduce accuracy.

The CDR3 goes from the cysteine to the phenylalanine over 13 residues. The CDR3 DNA has 39 bases and is translated from base 1. The germline V gene (reference sequence) sets CDR1 to DFQATT and CDR2 to SNEGSKA. At the junction V is shortened by 3 bases and J by 10 bases; bases outside the gene matches: 8. The sample consisted of peripheral blood mononuclear cells (PBMCs), taken at new diagnosis, from a patient treated with antithyroid drugs. The source of this sequence is a female donor with Graves disease. Recombination connected TRBV20-1 to TRBJ1-2; 10 nucleotides in the junction match TRBD1. For the CDR3, the sequence is CSASLGTGAFYTF. The nucleotide sequence is given as TGCAGTGCTAGTCTCGGGACAGGGGCCTTCTACACCTTC.